This T cell receptor beta chain was captured in a study of blood T cell repertoires in COVID-19. Whole-study context: Specimens from acute and convalescent COVID-19 originated in the United States, Italy and Spain. The cDNA or gDNA used as material had been derived from T cells, B-cell-depleted T cells, or PBMCs.

Methods used by the authors: Amplification of reference gene primers was used by the study to estimate nucleated cell counts. Clones were read by immunoSEQ multiplex PCR, and TCRdb kept only the in-frame ones, dropping some. V and J calls plus clone size are reproduced from that table; the DNA served to infer D and trimming. The table includes about 180,000 clones, 70% to 90% detected once. The sequence was collected from a woman aged 25 to 39 with active or convalescent COVID-19. Sequenced material: peripheral blood.

The CDR3 sequence is CSVAGGVTTEAFF. CDR3 DNA sequence: TGCAGCGTTGCGGGGGGGGTGACCACTGAAGCTTTCTTT. This chain links TRBV29-1 with TRBJ1-1; a weak D match, TRBD1 (5 bases). This CDR3 region has 13 residues. Germline lookup yields CDR1 SQVTM and CDR2 ANQGSEA. Trimming pared 4 bases from V and 4 bases from J, leaving 13 bases between.